Following are 10 T cell receptor beta chains from one sample sequenced in a study of spatial heterogeneity in lung cancer. Study-wide findings and caveats: Counts of expanded alpha and beta TCRs within tumors tracked the tumor nonsynonymous mutation count.

These receptors' antigens are unknown. One entry per CDR3 protein, called by TCRdb with MiXCR from the 5' RACE reads. This sample has about 5,100 distinct CDR3 sequences, with roughly 7% found just once. This sample's time point: sample taken at primary tumor resection. Sequenced here: lung tumor tissue, sampled at surgery. The receptors come from a male donor with early-stage non-small cell lung cancer.

By its share, this clonotype is large (0.1 to 1%). This rearrangement joins TRBV20-1 to TRBJ1-1, with D maybe TRBD1 (5 bases). CDR1 is DFQATT and CDR2 is SNEGSKA in the germline V gene (reference sequence). V lost 2 bases and J 6 bases, leaving 16 bases between the germline ends. This CDR3 spans 14 amino acids. Here the CDR3 reads CSARWGGEAAEAFF. Written as DNA, the CDR3 is TGCAGTGCTAGATGGGGGGGAGAAGCGGCTGAAGCTTTCTTT.

This clonotype showed up many times. The J gene is TRBJ2-6, the V gene TRBV7-9, with D perhaps being TRBD1 or TRBD2 (6 bases each). Germline lookup yields CDR1 SEHNR and CDR2 FQNEAQ (reference sequence). The V end lost 3 bases, the J end lost 0 bases, and 15 bases lay between the germline ends. The CDR3 spans 18 residues. As DNA, the CDR3 is TGTGCCAGCAGCTTTATTCCGGGGGCTAGCTCTGGGGCCAACGTCCTGACTTTC. Protein sequence: CASSFIPGASSGANVLTF. Together with reference TRBV7-9 and TRBJ2-6, the CDR3 gives the full variable domain: DTGVSQNPRHKITKRGQNVTFRCDPISEHNRLYWYRQTLGQGPEFLTYFQNEAQLEKSRLLSDRFSAERPKGSFSTLEIQRTEQGDSAMYLCASSFIPGASSGANVLTFGAGSRLTVL.

This clonotype was counted ten times or more. V is TRBV11-2 and J is TRBJ2-1; D may be TRBD2 (6 bases). The CDR3 is 12 amino acids. From germline, CDR1 is SGHAT and CDR2 FQNNGV. The V gene lost 3 bases and the J gene lost 6 bases, with 6 bases spanning the gap. CDR3: CASSFSGNEQFF. The CDR3 nucleotides are TGTGCCAGCAGCTTTAGCGGCAATGAGCAGTTCTTC.

By sample fraction, this clonotype is medium-sized. The chain links TRBV7-2 to TRBJ2-1; TRBD2 aligns across 8 bases. The CDR3 runs to 16 residues. The J segment lost 5 bases and the V segment lost 5 bases, leaving 11 bases of the junction unmatched. From germline, CDR1 is SGHTA and CDR2 FQGNSA. In DNA, the CDR3 is TGTGCCAGCAGCCGCCAGGGAGCGGGAGTCGACAATGAGCAGTTCTTC. Its translation is CASSRQGAGVDNEQFF.

This clonotype turned up a few times. The rearrangement uses TRBV29-1 and TRBJ1-1; D gene uncertain. The germline V gene encodes CDR1 SQVTM and CDR2 ANQGSEA. Deletions cut 3 bases from V and 1 base from J, with 9 bases between. CDR3 size: 13 residues. This chain's CDR3 is CSVDEGGNTEAFF. For the CDR3, the DNA is TGCAGCGTTGATGAGGGAGGGAACACTGAAGCTTTCTTT.

This clonotype was seen repeatedly, ten times or more. This chain uses TRBV5-4 with TRBJ2-7; 11 nucleotides line up with TRBD1. CDR3 size: 13 residues. Germline lookup yields CDR1 SGHNT and CDR2 YYREEE (reference sequence). J was trimmed by 6 bases and V by 6 bases; bases with no gene match: 5. This CDR3 reads CASTGGTGGEQYF. The CDR3, as DNA: TGTGCCAGCACCGGTGGGACAGGGGGCGAGCAGTACTTC.

Ten or more counts support this clonotype. This chain links TRBV10-3 with TRBJ2-7; D unresolved. The CDR3 has 13 residues. Trimming left V 2 bases short and J 4 bases short, with 9 bases between. Germline CDR1 ENHRY, CDR2 SYGVKD. For the CDR3, the DNA is TGTGCCATCAGTGAGGCTCAGCTTTACGAGCAGTACTTC. This sequence encodes CAISEAQLYEQYF.

This clonotype was counted ten times or more. V is TRBV7-2 and J is TRBJ2-3, with D uncertain. Between the trimmed V and J ends, which lost 1 base and 6 bases, there was a span of 5 bases. The CDR3 sequence is 12 residues long. Germline values: CDR1 SGHTA, CDR2 FQGNSA. The CDR3 reads CASSLGEDTQYF. The CDR3 nucleotides read TGTGCCAGCAGCTTAGGAGAGGATACGCAGTATTTT.

The sample holds many counts of this clonotype. The V gene is TRBV2, the J gene TRBJ2-7; D gene unclear. CDR3 length: 15 residues. The germline V gene encodes CDR1 SNHLY and CDR2 FYNNEI. V was pared by 6 bases and J by 3 bases, with 18 bases between. CDR3 loop: CASSASYSKHYEQYF. In DNA form, the CDR3 reads TGTGCCAGCAGCGCCTCCTATTCCAAGCACTACGAGCAGTACTTC.

This clonotype was seen repeatedly, ten times or more. The V call is TRBV20-1, the J call TRBJ1-4; D is unclear. V shed 1 base and J shed 4 bases, with 13 bases lying between them. The CDR3 has 15 residues. CDR1 DFQATT and CDR2 SNEGSKA come from the germline V gene (reference sequence). CDR3 nucleotides: TGCAGTGCTAGAGTTGAGGCCCCCTTTAATGAAAAACTGTTTTTT. It encodes CSARVEAPFNEKLFF.